The 9 T cell receptor beta chains listed next were all sequenced from one sample in a study of cytotoxic CD8 clonotypes in ibrutinib-treated CLL. Assay: immunoSEQ multiplex PCR; the TCRdb copy retains only in-frame clones and omits some. The profile shows some 130,000 clones, approximately 81% of them singletons. Specimen: PBMCs, collected after 24 months of ibrutinib treatment. These receptors all stem from a human donor with chronic lymphocytic leukemia.

The rearrangement joins TRBV2 to TRBJ1-5; D unclear. Looked up from germline, CDR1 is SNHLY and CDR2 is FYNNEI. The CDR3 runs 14 residues. Trimming removed 1 base at V and 7 bases at J, with 11 bases between. This CDR3 reads CASSEGAPGQPQHF. The CDR3 DNA sequence: TGTGCCAGCAGTGAAGGGGCTCCCGGACAGCCCCAGCATTTT.

The rearrangement joins TRBV29-1 to TRBJ2-1; possibly TRBD2 for D (7 bases). This CDR3 is built from 12 residues. The V gene's germline CDR1 is SQVTM and CDR2 ANQGSEA. In DNA form, the CDR3 reads TGCAGTGGACGGGGGGCGAAAAATGAGCAGTTCTTC. Translated, it gives CSGRGAKNEQFF.

The chain combines TRBV18 with TRBJ1-1, with D possibly TRBD1 on 5 matching bases. Germline V CDR1 and CDR2: KGHSH, LQKENI. The length of the CDR3 is 16 residues. The V gene lost 1 base and the J gene lost 1 base, with 13 bases spanning the gap. Here the CDR3 reads CASSPQGFGENTEAFF. CDR3 DNA: TGTGCCAGCTCACCACAGGGGTTTGGCGAGAACACTGAAGCTTTCTTT.

The chain recombines TRBV6-1 with TRBJ2-3; 8 bases fit TRBD2. The CDR3 is made up of 16 amino acids. V lost 1 base, J lost 1 base, and 4 bases stayed unmatched. Germline V gene lookup returns CDR1 MNHNS and CDR2 SASEGT. CDR3 amino acids: CASSEGSSGRTDTQYF. The DNA of the CDR3 is TGTGCCAGCAGTGAAGGGTCTAGCGGGCGCACAGATACGCAGTATTTT.

This clone has just one count. V is TRBV19 and J is TRBJ2-5; D could derive from TRBD1 or TRBD2 (6 bases each). The CDR3 runs 13 residues. Per germline, CDR1 LNHDA and CDR2 SQIVND (reference sequence). Trimming took 6 bases from V and 5 from J, leaving 13 bases between them. This CDR3 reads CASSGGRSETQYF. CDR3 in DNA: TGTGCCAGTAGCGGGGGCAGGTCGGAGACCCAGTACTTC.

V is TRBV5-6 and J is TRBJ1-2, with D uncertain. CDR1 SGHDT and CDR2 YYEEEE come from the germline V gene. V lost 0 bases, J lost 0 bases, and 6 bases lay in between. This CDR3 region has 14 residues. CDR3 sequence: CASSLGPSNYGYTF. CDR3 coding DNA: TGTGCCAGCAGCTTGGGACCGTCTAACTATGGCTACACCTTC.

CDR3 amino acids: CASSYEYTGELFF. CDR3 nucleotides: TGTGCCAGCAGTTACGAGTACACCGGGGAGCTGTTTTTT. The chain joins TRBV6-5 to TRBJ2-2; D ambiguous. This CDR3 is built from 13 residues. The V gene lost 2 bases and the J gene lost 3 bases, with 4 bases spanning the gap. Germline CDR1 and CDR2: MNHEY and SVGAGI.

The chain links TRBV7-9 to TRBJ1-4; TRBD1 agrees at 9 bases. The CDR3 has 15 amino acids. Germline-derived CDR1 and CDR2 are SEHNR and FQNEAQ (reference sequence). J lost 7 bases, V lost 5 bases, and 8 bases had no gene match. Written as DNA, the CDR3 is TGTGCCAGCAGCCACCGGGACAGGGAAAGTGAAAAACTGTTTTTT. Translated, it gives CASSHRDRESEKLFF.

This chain joins TRBV14 and TRBJ1-1; D might be TRBD1 (5 bases). From germline, CDR1 is SGHDN and CDR2 FVKESK. This CDR3 spans 14 amino acids. V lost 1 base and J 3 bases, leaving 9 bases between the germline ends. This chain's CDR3 is CASSQATGDTEAFF. The DNA of the CDR3 is TGTGCCAGCAGCCAAGCTACGGGGGACACTGAAGCTTTCTTT.